Below, 3 T cell receptor beta chains from the same sample are listed, as sequenced in a study of tumor-infiltrating lymphocytes in oesophageal squamous cell carcinoma. TCRdb re-called the PCR reads through MiXCR, storing one row per CDR3 protein. The sample holds around 13,000 distinct CDR3 sequences; about 55% are singletons and the top ten take about 30%. The material sequenced was esophageal tumor tissue. These receptors all stem from a female donor with esophageal squamous cell carcinoma.

This sequence joins TRBV7-6 and TRBJ2-3, with a weak D call TRBD2 (6 bases). The CDR3 length is 16 residues. The V gene's germline CDR1 is SGHVS and CDR2 FNYEAQ. V gave up 6 bases and J gave up 2 bases, with 18 bases separating them. The CDR3 loop is CASSRGGTTATDTQYF. CDR3 DNA sequence: TGTGCCAGCAGTAGGGGCGGGACGACGGCCACAGATACGCAGTATTTT.

CDR3 sequence reads: CASSDRSSTDTQYF. The CDR3 DNA reads as TGTGCCAGCAGTGACAGGTCCAGCACAGATACGCAGTATTTT. The rearrangement links TRBV7-2 to TRBJ2-3; TRBD1 might be the D (6 bases). The germline CDR1 and CDR2 sequences are SGHTA and FQGNSA. The CDR3 length is 14 residues. Trimming took off 6 bases at V and 0 bases at J, with 10 bases between the two ends.

The chain is built from TRBV4-3 and TRBJ1-1; D is ambiguous. The DNA matches TRBJ2-1 better at its end, which makes the J call doubtful. The CDR3 spans 14 residues. Germline CDR1 reads LGHNA; CDR2 reads YSLEER. DNA of the CDR3: TGCGCCAGCAGCCAAGCCCTGGACCAAAATGAGCAGTTCTTC. Translation: CASSQALDQNEQFF.